The next 24 T cell receptor beta chains were all read from a single sample in a study of identical twins. TCRdb redid the calling of the 5' RACE reads with MiXCR, one entry per CDR3 protein. This table holds about 220,000 distinct CDR3 sequences, 6.5% to 9% found once. This same sample was also taken into another study, of yellow fever vaccine responses in identical twins.

Sequencing used CD8+ T cells sorted from blood. These receptors all come from a woman aged 18-29 years in good health.

This clonotype was observed a handful of times. This chain connects TRBV7-8 to TRBJ1-2, with TRBD1 identical over 8 bases. CDR1 and CDR2 from the germline V gene are SGHVS and FQNEAQ. Losses at the gene ends were 1 base for V and 6 bases for J; bases not matched to a gene: 7. This CDR3 has 15 residues. CDR3 sequence reads: CASSLEVRGLDGYTF. CDR3 bases: TGTGCCAGCAGCTTAGAGGTCAGGGGGCTAGATGGCTACACCTTC.

V usage is TRBV27 and J usage is TRBJ2-7; D not resolved. The CDR3 is made up of 13 amino acids. V lost 2 bases and J 0 bases, leaving 5 bases between the germline ends. The germline V gene encodes CDR1 MNHEY and CDR2 SMNVEV (reference sequence). The chain's CDR3 is CASSLHRSYEQYF. CDR3 sequence (DNA): TGTGCCAGCAGTTTACATCGCTCCTACGAGCAGTACTTC.

This clonotype was counted ten times or more. The J gene is TRBJ2-7, the V gene TRBV9; 9 bases map to TRBD2. Germline values: CDR1 SGDLS, CDR2 YYNGEE. The CDR3 is made up of 15 amino acids. Trimming at V came to 3 bases and at J to 1 base, leaving 5 bases not matched to a gene. The CDR3 loop is CASSAGTSRSYEQYF. Here the CDR3 DNA reads TGTGCCAGCAGCGCCGGGACTAGCAGATCCTACGAGCAGTACTTC. The complete variable domain, with remaining parts taken from reference TRBV9 and TRBJ2-7, reads DSGVTQTPKHLITATGQRVTLRCSPRSGDLSVYWYQQSLDQGLQFLIQYYNGEERAKGNILERFSAQQFPDLHSELNLSSLELGDSALYFCASSAGTSRSYEQYFGPGTRLTVT.

This chain joins TRBV27 and TRBJ1-2, with D unresolved. The germline V gene has CDR1 MNHEY and CDR2 SMNVEV (reference sequence). V was shortened by 5 bases and J by 3 bases, with 16 bases between the two germline ends. The CDR3 contains 15 residues. Here the CDR3 reads CASSPRSPRDYGYTF. Here the CDR3 DNA reads TGTGCCAGCAGTCCCCGGTCCCCGAGGGACTATGGCTACACCTTC.

This clonotype was recorded at least ten times. The V gene is TRBV3-1, the J gene TRBJ1-1, with D possibly being TRBD1 (5 bases). CDR3 length: 16 amino acids. The germline V gene has CDR1 LGHDT and CDR2 YNNKEL (reference sequence). V lost 1 base and J 1 base, leaving 13 bases between the germline ends. The CDR3 DNA is TGTGCCAGCAGCCAAGTTTGGGGCAAACAGAACACTGAAGCTTTCTTT. Its protein product is CASSQVWGKQNTEAFF.

Only a few counts were recorded for this clonotype. V and J are TRBV20-1 and TRBJ2-7, with 11 bases identical to TRBD2. Looked up from germline, CDR1 is DFQATT and CDR2 is SNEGSKA (reference sequence). The CDR3 is made up of 15 amino acids. V was clipped by 3 bases and J by 4 bases; unmatched bases: 8. The CDR3 spells CSARGSGRAGYEQYF. The CDR3 DNA reads TGCAGTGCTAGGGGTAGCGGGAGGGCCGGGTACGAGCAGTACTTC.

The table lists this clonotype with many counts. The rearrangement uses TRBV20-1 and TRBJ2-1; 11 bases map to TRBD2. The CDR3 loop spans 15 amino acids. In germline, CDR1 is DFQATT, CDR2 SNEGSKA (reference sequence). J lost 0 bases, V lost 7 bases, and 5 bases had no gene match. The CDR3 is CSVGTSGSSYNEQFF. In nucleotides, the CDR3 is TGCAGTGTTGGGACTAGCGGCAGCTCCTACAATGAGCAGTTCTTC.

This rearrangement joins TRBV6-2 or TRBV6-3 to TRBJ2-7; unclear D gene. The length of the CDR3 is 14 residues. Per the germline V gene, CDR1 is MNHEY and CDR2 is SVGEGT. V was cut by 2 bases and J by 3 bases, with 11 bases left in between. CDR3 loop: CASSYTLADYEQYV. In DNA, the CDR3 is TGTGCCAGCAGTTACACCTTGGCAGACTACGAGCAGTACGTC.

The chain is built from TRBV11-2 and TRBJ2-1, with D perhaps TRBD2 (6 bases). With 8 bases removed from V and 7 bases from J, the gap between germline ends came to 18 bases. The CDR3 spans 14 residues. Germline V gene data show CDR1 as SGHAT and CDR2 as FQNNGV. This CDR3 reads CASRRGGRGNEQFF. The DNA for the CDR3 is TGTGCCAGCCGCCGCGGCGGGCGGGGTAATGAGCAGTTCTTC.

This rearrangement joins TRBV27 to TRBJ2-1; 7 bases match TRBD2. The CDR3 contains 14 residues. The V gene's germline CDR1 is MNHEY and CDR2 SMNVEV (reference sequence). With 4 bases clipped from V and 10 bases from J, the junction kept 10 bases outside the gene matches. The CDR3 is CASSWNVRGDEQFF. DNA of the CDR3: TGTGCCAGCAGTTGGAATGTACGGGGGGACGAGCAGTTCTTC.

The genes are TRBV20-1 and TRBJ2-5, with 8 positions matching TRBD2. Per the germline V gene, CDR1 is DFQATT and CDR2 is SNEGSKA (reference sequence). Germline trimming cut 6 bases from V and 5 bases from J; bases unmatched to any gene: 17. This CDR3 has 16 residues. The CDR3 sequence: CSAGAREGELSETQYF. The CDR3 DNA sequence: TGCAGTGCAGGGGCCCGGGAGGGGGAGTTATCGGAGACCCAGTACTTC.

At least ten counts were recorded for this clonotype. The genes are TRBV28 and TRBJ1-1; D is uncertain. With 3 bases removed from V and 3 bases from J, the gap between germline ends came to 17 bases. CDR3 length equals 16 residues. In germline, CDR1 is MDHEN, CDR2 SYDVKM. CDR3 sequence (DNA): TGTGCCAGCAGTTTCCGGAGGGAAGTGGGGTACACTGAAGCTTTCTTT. Translating gives CASSFRREVGYTEAFF. Using reference TRBV28 and TRBJ1-1 for the parts outside the CDR3, the full variable domain is DVKVTQSSRYLVKRTGEKVFLECVQDMDHENMFWYRQDPGLGLRLIYFSYDVKMKEKGDIPEGYSVSREKKERFSLILESASTNQTSMYLCASSFRREVGYTEAFFGQGTRLTVV.

This clonotype was recorded at least ten times. The V and J genes are TRBV12-3 or TRBV12-4 and TRBJ2-7; a possible D gene is TRBD1 (6 bases). The CDR3 covers 12 residues. V was pared by 9 bases and J by 2 bases, with 11 bases between. In nucleotides, the CDR3 is TGTGCCAGTTCGACAGGAACCTACGAGCAGTACTTC. Translation gives CASSTGTYEQYF.

V usage is TRBV15 and J usage is TRBJ1-1; no firm D call. V lost 0 bases, J lost 3 bases, and 8 bases lay in between. There are 14 residues in the CDR3. From germline, CDR1 is LNHNV and CDR2 YYDKDF (reference sequence). The CDR3 DNA reads as TGTGCCACCAGCAGAGAGGCAGGATACACTGAAGCTTTCTTT. Translation: CATSREAGYTEAFF. Drawing the rest from reference TRBV15 and TRBJ1-1, the complete variable domain is DAMVIQNPRYQVTQFGKPVTLSCSQTLNHNVMYWYQQKSSQAPKLLFHYYDKDFNNEADTPDNFQSRRPNTSFCFLDIRSPGLGDTAMYLCATSREAGYTEAFFGQGTRLTVV.

This clonotype was seen ten or more times. V usage is TRBV3-1 and J usage is TRBJ2-3, with D unclear. Germline CDR1 reads LGHDT; CDR2 reads YNNKEL (reference sequence). There are 16 residues in the CDR3. V dropped 3 bases and J dropped 2 bases, with 15 bases sitting between them. The CDR3 region is CASSQGNSMITDTQYF. The CDR3 region has the DNA TGTGCCAGCAGCCAGGGGAATAGCATGATCACAGATACGCAGTATTTT.

This clonotype was seen ten or more times. CDR3 residues: CASRETGGINSPLHF. In DNA, the CDR3 is TGTGCCAGCAGGGAGACAGGGGGGATAAATTCACCCCTCCACTTT. The chain has TRBV27 and TRBJ1-6, with TRBD1 matching over 9 bases. The germline V gene has CDR1 MNHEY and CDR2 SMNVEV (reference sequence). This CDR3 comprises 15 residues. Trimming took 6 bases from V and 7 from J; bases not matched to a gene: 7.

This clonotype was recorded many times. V is TRBV4-1 and J is TRBJ1-1, with 8 bases matching TRBD1. The CDR3 sequence is 19 residues long. CDR1 MGHRA and CDR2 YSYEKL come from the germline V gene. V shed 0 bases and J 4 bases; nucleotides not matched to a gene: 16. The CDR3 region is CASSQDKGTGYVFGTEAFF. The CDR3, as DNA: TGCGCCAGCAGCCAAGATAAAGGGACAGGCTACGTGTTTGGCACTGAAGCTTTCTTT.

The J gene is TRBJ2-1, the V gene TRBV20-1; TRBD2 agrees at 7 bases. Germline-derived CDR1 and CDR2 are DFQATT and SNEGSKA (reference sequence). The trim removed 3 bases at V and 4 bases at J, leaving 9 bases unmatched. The CDR3 has 15 residues. CDR3 sequence: CSARGEREPYNEQFF. CDR3 bases: TGCAGTGCTAGGGGGGAGCGGGAACCTTACAATGAGCAGTTCTTC.

The chain combines TRBV7-2 with TRBJ2-1; a weak D match, TRBD2 (5 bases). The CDR3 contains 18 residues. Between the trimmed V and J ends, which lost 0 bases and 2 bases, there was a span of 17 bases. CDR1 and CDR2 from the germline V gene are SGHTA and FQGNSA. The CDR3: CASSLAQSAASPYNEQFF. The CDR3, as DNA: TGTGCCAGCAGCTTAGCGCAGTCAGCGGCGAGCCCCTACAATGAGCAGTTCTTC.

The chain employs TRBV19 and TRBJ2-2, with a tentative D call TRBD2 (5 bases). V was trimmed by 2 bases and J by 0 bases, leaving 10 bases between them. The CDR3 totals 16 residues. Per germline, CDR1 LNHDA and CDR2 SQIVND (reference sequence). CDR3: CASSIIEGPNTGELFF. In DNA form, the CDR3 reads TGTGCCAGTAGTATAATTGAGGGCCCGAACACCGGGGAGCTGTTTTTT.

The sample holds a few counts of this clonotype. The rearrangement uses TRBV5-6 and TRBJ2-7, with a weak D call TRBD1 (8 bases). The CDR3 sequence is 16 residues long. The germline V gene has CDR1 SGHDT and CDR2 YYEEEE. Trimming shortened V by 1 base and J by 0 bases, and 14 bases separated the two germline ends. As DNA, the CDR3 is TGTGCCAGCAGCTTGCGGGGGGACAGGAGCTCCTACGAGCAGTACGTC. Protein product: CASSLRGDRSSYEQYV.

This clonotype was found many times. This chain connects TRBV3-1 to TRBJ2-7; 12 bases fit TRBD2. V trimming: 3 bases; J trimming: 2 bases; junction bases outside the gene matches: 11. There are 18 residues in the CDR3. The V gene's germline CDR1 is LGHDT and CDR2 YNNKEL (reference sequence). CDR3 sequence: CASSHSETSGRGAYEQYF. The CDR3 nucleotides read TGTGCCAGCAGCCATTCGGAGACTAGCGGGAGAGGAGCCTACGAGCAGTACTTC.

V and J are TRBV20-1 and TRBJ2-3; either TRBD1 or TRBD2 may fit D (6 bases each). CDR3 length: 18 residues. The germline CDR1 and CDR2 sequences are DFQATT and SNEGSKA (reference sequence). V was trimmed by 1 base and J by 2 bases, leaving 22 bases between them. The CDR3 region is CSARGGAGKMGPTDTQYF. The CDR3 bases are TGCAGTGCTAGAGGGGGGGCAGGGAAAATGGGGCCCACAGATACGCAGTATTTT.

There are many counts of this clonotype. The J gene is TRBJ2-3, the V gene TRBV6-5; 11 bases fit TRBD2. Germline V gives CDR1 MNHEY, CDR2 SVGAGI. Trimming at V came to 1 base and at J to 3 bases, leaving 3 bases not matched to a gene. The CDR3 runs to 16 residues. CDR3 sequence reads: CASSYLAGGMTDTQYF. CDR3 sequence (DNA): TGTGCCAGCAGTTACTTAGCGGGGGGGATGACAGATACGCAGTATTTT.